This TCR beta chain was observed in a study of T cell repertoires in cytomegalovirus infection. V gave up 6 bases and J gave up 5 bases, with 10 bases separating them. The germline gives CDR1 SGHTA, CDR2 FQGNSA. The CDR3 loop spans 13 amino acids. TCRdb reanalysed the reads using MiXCR and keeps one entry per CDR3 protein. The sample yields around 350,000 distinct CDR3 sequences, about a sixth seen once. The sample comprised PBMCs. The source of this sequence is a human donor in good health (CMV status not recorded). Some clones in this sample may be carry-over from other donors' samples. This chain connects TRBV7-2 to TRBJ1-4; D gene unclear. The CDR3, as DNA: TGTGCCAGCAGTACAAATAGAAATGAAAAACTGTTTTTT. Translation: CASSTNRNEKLFF.